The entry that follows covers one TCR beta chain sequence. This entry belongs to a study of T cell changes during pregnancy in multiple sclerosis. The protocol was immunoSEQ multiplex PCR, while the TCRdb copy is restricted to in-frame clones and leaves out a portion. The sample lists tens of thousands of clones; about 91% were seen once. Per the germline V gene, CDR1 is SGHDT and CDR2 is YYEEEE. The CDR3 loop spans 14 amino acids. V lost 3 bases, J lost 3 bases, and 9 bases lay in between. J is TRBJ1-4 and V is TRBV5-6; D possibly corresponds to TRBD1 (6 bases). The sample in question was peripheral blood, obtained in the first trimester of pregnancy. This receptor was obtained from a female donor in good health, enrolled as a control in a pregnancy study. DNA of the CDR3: TGTGCCAGCAGCTCGGACAGTTCTAATGAAAAACTGTTTTTT. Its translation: CASSSDSSNEKLFF.